This T cell receptor (beta chain) originates from a study of blood T cell repertoires in COVID-19. Trimming pared 7 bases from V and 1 base from J, leaving 20 bases between. Looked up from germline, CDR1 is LNHDA and CDR2 is SQIVND (reference sequence). CDR3 length: 17 amino acids. Clones were sequenced by immunoSEQ multiplex PCR, and TCRdb holds only the in-frame ones, with some missing. The table shows 150,000 or so clones, with about nine tenths occurring only once. The V and J genes are TRBV19 and TRBJ1-5, with D possibly matching TRBD1 (5 bases). The TCR originated in a woman between 35 and 50 years old who had been exposed to COVID-19. Sequenced: PBMCs or T cells enriched from blood (not recorded which). CDR3 sequence: CASTSVGAGVSNQPQHF. In DNA, the CDR3 is TGTGCCAGTACCTCAGTCGGGGCGGGGGTGAGCAATCAGCCCCAGCATTTT.